The 6 T cell receptor beta chains reported below all come from one sample, sequenced in a study of blood T cell repertoires in COVID-19. The assay was immunoSEQ multiplex PCR, and TCRdb's table has in-frame clones only and misses some. The sample gives roughly 210,000 clones, roughly 87% of which show up once; 5.5% to 8.5% is in the top ten. Source material: PBMCs or T cells enriched from blood (not recorded which). All receptors derive from a man under 40 in a cohort exposed to, infected with or recovered from COVID-19 (not recorded which).

The V call is TRBV11-3, the J call TRBJ2-3, with TRBD1 identical over 8 bases. The ends lost 5 bases at V and 3 bases at J; junction bases unmatched: 7. The germline gives CDR1 SGHNT, CDR2 YENEEA. The CDR3 consists of 15 residues. The CDR3 DNA is TGTGCCAGCAGCGCCCAGGGGGCGAGAACAGATACGCAGTATTTT. It translates to CASSAQGARTDTQYF.

This clone occurred a few times. This sample includes further DNA sequences coding for the same CDR3. V and J are TRBV15 and TRBJ2-1, with 7 bases that match TRBD2. V was clipped by 5 bases and J by 7 bases; unmatched bases: 2. The CDR3 is made up of 12 amino acids. The V gene's germline CDR1 is LNHNV and CDR2 YYDKDF (reference sequence). The DNA for the CDR3 is TGTGCCACCAGCTCGGGGGGTAATGAGCAGTTCTTC. It yields the protein CATSSGGNEQFF.

V gene TRBV10-3 combines with J gene TRBJ1-1, with unresolved D. CDR1 is ENHRY, CDR2 SYGVKD, per germline. V was clipped by 1 base and J by 10 bases, with 19 bases between them. The length of the CDR3 is 15 residues. CDR3 nucleotide sequence: TGTGCCATCAGTGAGTATCTTTCCGCGCGGGGTGGAGCTTTCTTT. This codes for CAISEYLSARGGAFF.

The chain recombines TRBV5-1 with TRBJ1-2; maybe TRBD1 (5 bases). The V end was cut by 4 bases, the J end by 8 bases, with 21 bases between. This CDR3 has 15 amino acids. The germline CDR1 and CDR2 sequences are SGHRS and YFSETQ. The CDR3 spells CASSPGVRGREGYTF. CDR3 nucleotide sequence: TGCGCCAGCAGCCCCGGGGTAAGGGGCCGGGAGGGCTACACCTTC.

This chain uses TRBV29-1 with TRBJ2-3; 9 bases are shared with TRBD2. J gave up 6 bases and V 4 bases, and 2 bases lay outside the gene matches. CDR3 length equals 12 residues. Germline V gene lookup returns CDR1 SQVTM and CDR2 ANQGSEA. The chain's CDR3 is CSVGLAVDTQYF. The CDR3 nucleotides are TGCAGCGTTGGACTAGCGGTGGATACGCAGTATTTT.

The chain's CDR3 is CASSLVTSGSNEQYF. CDR3 DNA: TGTGCCAGCAGCTTGGTGACTAGCGGGAGCAACGAGCAGTACTTC. The rearrangement joins TRBV5-6 to TRBJ2-7; TRBD2 matches at 12 bases. Trimming removed 0 bases from V and 5 bases from J; junction bases left unmatched: 3. Germline-derived CDR1 and CDR2 are SGHDT and YYEEEE. CDR3 length: 15 amino acids.